The 25 T cell receptor beta chains below were found in one sample sequenced in a study of blood T cell repertoires in COVID-19. Sequenced by immunoSEQ multiplex PCR; TCRdb stores in-frame clones only, minus some. The sample yields roughly 67,000 clones, roughly 92% seen once. Sequencing was performed on peripheral blood. The receptors here all came from a man between 65 and 85 years old with active COVID-19.

The chain is built from TRBV6-5 and TRBJ1-2, with 9 bases aligning to TRBD1. The V segment lost 7 bases and the J segment 7 bases; nucleotides outside the gene matches: 13. The CDR3 runs to 15 residues. Per the germline V gene, CDR1 is MNHEY and CDR2 is SVGAGI. In DNA, the CDR3 is TGTGCCAGCAAAAATCCGGGACAGGGAACGGGTGGCTACACCTTC. Protein product: CASKNPGQGTGGYTF.

The rearrangement links TRBV6-4 to TRBJ2-3; 9 positions match TRBD2. The CDR3 runs to 15 residues. V dropped 1 base and J dropped 1; count of bases not matched to a gene: 0. Germline CDR1 is MRHNA and CDR2 is SNTAGT. The CDR3 sequence is CASSDLAGGTDTQYF. CDR3 nucleotides: TGTGCCAGCAGTGACTTAGCGGGGGGCACAGATACGCAGTATTTT.

This chain's CDR3 is CASREQGGPLHF. The CDR3 nucleotides are TGTGCCAGCAGGGAACAGGGGGGCCCCCTCCACTTT. The chain employs TRBV12-3 or TRBV12-4 and TRBJ1-6; 8 nucleotides align to TRBD1. The trim removed 6 bases at V and 13 bases at J, leaving 5 bases unmatched. This CDR3 has 12 amino acids.

V is TRBV6-5 and J is TRBJ2-6; maybe TRBD1 (5 bases). In germline, CDR1 is MNHEY, CDR2 SVGAGI. Trimming stripped 2 bases from V and 0 bases from J, with 5 bases between. The length of the CDR3 is 15 residues. This CDR3 reads CASSYGASGANVLTF. For the CDR3, the DNA is TGTGCCAGCAGTTACGGGGCCTCTGGGGCCAACGTCCTGACTTTC.

The chain has TRBV10-3 and TRBJ1-2; D gene uncertain. V was trimmed by 2 bases and J by 6 bases, leaving 13 bases between them. CDR3 length equals 14 residues. CDR1 and CDR2 (germline): ENHRY, SYGVKD. For the CDR3, the DNA is TGTGCCATCAGTGAGCCTCAGATTACCCATGGCTACACCTTC. As protein: CAISEPQITHGYTF.

The genes are TRBV24-1 and TRBJ1-1; no clear D. The CDR3 contains 12 residues. The germline gives CDR1 KGHDR, CDR2 SFDVKD. The ends were cut back, 9 bases at V and 5 bases at J, with 12 bases in the middle. CDR3: CATAGYGTEAFF. DNA of the CDR3: TGTGCCACCGCGGGGTATGGGACTGAAGCTTTCTTT.

Only a few counts were recorded for this clone. The chain recombines TRBV20-1 with TRBJ1-5, with D unresolved. With 3 bases removed from V and 9 bases from J, the gap between germline ends came to 12 bases. CDR1 is DFQATT and CDR2 is SNEGSKA in the germline V gene (reference sequence). This CDR3 is built from 12 residues. The CDR3 sequence is CSASRQVGPQHF. The CDR3 DNA reads as TGCAGTGCTAGTAGGCAGGTCGGGCCCCAGCATTTT.

The gene calls are TRBV7-2 and TRBJ2-7, with 9 bases lining up with TRBD2. The CDR3 length is 15 residues. J was trimmed by 3 bases and V by 3 bases; bases with no gene match: 6. Germline CDR1 is SGHTA and CDR2 is FQGNSA. The CDR3 DNA is TGTGCCAGCAGCTTCCCGGGACTAGCAATCTACGAGCAGTACTTC. Encoded protein: CASSFPGLAIYEQYF.

This rearrangement joins TRBV6-5 to TRBJ1-1; 7 bases line up with TRBD1. Losses at the gene ends were 6 bases for V and 3 bases for J; bases not matched to a gene: 4. Germline V gene lookup returns CDR1 MNHEY and CDR2 SVGAGI. The CDR3 has 13 residues. CDR3 coding DNA: TGTGCCAGCAGGGCAGGGGGTGACACTGAAGCTTTCTTT. As protein: CASRAGGDTEAFF.

The genes are TRBV5-6 and TRBJ1-4; 9 positions match TRBD1. With V trimmed by 4 bases and J by 8 bases, 9 bases remained unmatched. Germline V gene lookup returns CDR1 SGHDT and CDR2 YYEEEE. The CDR3 sequence is 15 residues long. This chain's CDR3 is CASSTDRGIREKLFF. The CDR3 DNA reads TGTGCCAGCAGCACGGACAGGGGCATTCGGGAAAAACTGTTTTTT.

The chain carries TRBV9 and TRBJ2-2; TRBD2 matches at 16 bases. V lost 3 bases, J lost 4 bases, and 9 bases stayed unmatched. The CDR3 has 19 amino acids. Germline CDR1 and CDR2: SGDLS and YYNGEE. In DNA form, the CDR3 reads TGTGCCAGCAGCGGAAGCCCCGGGACTAGCGGGGGGGTCACCGGGGAGCTGTTTTTT. Residues: CASSGSPGTSGGVTGELFF.

V is TRBV29-1 and J is TRBJ2-7; a possible D gene is TRBD2 (5 bases). Trimming stripped 1 base from V and 3 bases from J, with 13 bases between. The CDR3 consists of 14 residues. CDR1 SQVTM and CDR2 ANQGSEA come from the germline V gene. The CDR3: CSVEGGPDFYEQYF. The CDR3 DNA is TGCAGCGTTGAAGGAGGACCGGACTTCTACGAGCAGTACTTC.

V and J are TRBV11-2 and TRBJ1-6, with D possibly TRBD1 on 5 matching bases. Trimming took 5 bases from V and 0 from J, leaving 8 bases between them. The CDR3 has 15 residues. Germline V gives CDR1 SGHAT, CDR2 FQNNGV. CDR3 nucleotide sequence: TGTGCCAGCAGCCCCGACAGCTCCTATAATTCACCCCTCCACTTT. Translated: CASSPDSSYNSPLHF.

V gene TRBV5-1 combines with J gene TRBJ2-3; 10 nucleotides align to TRBD2. The CDR3 is 16 residues long. Trimming removed 1 base from V and 4 bases from J; junction bases left unmatched: 6. CDR1 and CDR2 from the germline V gene are SGHRS and YFSETQ. The CDR3 bases are TGCGCCAGCAGCTTGAGGCCTAGCGGGGGAGCAGATACGCAGTATTTT. It specifies CASSLRPSGGADTQYF. Together with reference TRBV5-1 and TRBJ2-3, the CDR3 gives the full variable domain: KAGVTQTPRYLIKTRGQQVTLSCSPISGHRSVSWYQQTPGQGLQFLFEYFSETQRNKGNFPGRFSGRQFSNSRSEMNVSTLELGDSALYLCASSLRPSGGADTQYFGPGTRLTVL.

The table lists this clone with a few counts. The gene calls are TRBV5-1 and TRBJ1-6, with D possibly being TRBD1 (6 bases). This CDR3 is built from 14 residues. V dropped 0 bases and J dropped 7 bases, with 8 bases sitting between them. The germline V gene encodes CDR1 SGHRS and CDR2 YFSETQ. This chain's CDR3 is CASSLGTENSPLHF. For the CDR3, the DNA is TGCGCCAGCAGCTTGGGGACAGAAAATTCACCCCTCCACTTT.

The V gene is TRBV24-1, the J gene TRBJ2-1; 9 bases agree with TRBD1. The germline gives CDR1 KGHDR, CDR2 SFDVKD. V shed 3 bases and J 6 bases; nucleotides not matched to a gene: 8. The length of the CDR3 is 16 residues. DNA for the CDR3: TGTGCCACCAGTGATGCACAGGGGGCTGGGGTCAATGAGCAGTTCTTC. Translating gives CATSDAQGAGVNEQFF.

The rearrangement uses TRBV9 and TRBJ1-1; D possibly corresponds to TRBD1 (5 bases). CDR1 and CDR2 (germline): SGDLS, YYNGEE. Trimming stripped 0 bases from V and 1 base from J, with 10 bases between. The length of the CDR3 is 15 residues. The CDR3, as DNA: TGTGCCAGCAGCGTAGCTACGGGGGGGAACACTGAAGCTTTCTTT. This encodes CASSVATGGNTEAFF.

The chain combines TRBV29-1 with TRBJ2-3; 7 bases agree with TRBD1. The CDR3 has 14 amino acids. Germline V gene sequence: CDR1 SQVTM, CDR2 ANQGSEA. Trimming at V came to 6 bases and at J to 5 bases, leaving 11 bases not matched to a gene. CDR3 sequence: CSVDPGQSLDTQYF. The CDR3 DNA reads TGCAGCGTGGATCCGGGACAGAGCCTAGATACGCAGTATTTT.

V is TRBV18 and J is TRBJ2-1; D is possibly TRBD1 (5 bases). The CDR3 is 15 amino acids. Per the germline V gene, CDR1 is KGHSH and CDR2 is LQKENI. The V gene lost 6 bases and the J gene lost 4 bases, with 16 bases spanning the gap. CDR3 bases: TGTGCCAGCTCTCGCCCGAAAGGGGTTTACAATGAGCAGTTCTTC. Protein: CASSRPKGVYNEQFF.

V usage is TRBV7-9 and J usage is TRBJ2-2; maybe TRBD2 (5 bases). Looked up from germline, CDR1 is SEHNR and CDR2 is FQNEAQ (reference sequence). V lost 5 bases to trimming and J lost 4 bases, with 17 bases between them. CDR3 length equals 16 residues. Here the CDR3 DNA reads TGTGCCAGCAGCCCCCCGGCGGGCAGAGGCACCGGGGAGCTGTTTTTT. It codes for CASSPPAGRGTGELFF.

J is TRBJ2-7 and V is TRBV19; 8 nucleotides agree with TRBD2. V shed 2 bases and J 2 bases; nucleotides not matched to a gene: 2. Germline lookup yields CDR1 LNHDA and CDR2 SQIVND (reference sequence). The CDR3 spans 14 residues. In DNA form, the CDR3 reads TGTGCCAGTAGTATAAGGGGACTAGCCTACGAGCAGTACGTC. Translation gives CASSIRGLAYEQYV.

The chain employs TRBV21-1 and TRBJ1-2; the table assigns TRBD1, which was not confirmed against the DNA. TRBV21-1 is a documented pseudogene. The CDR3 has 12 residues. The DNA of the CDR3 is TGTGCCATACAGGGGGCGTTCTATGGCTACACCTTC. This sequence encodes CAIQGAFYGYTF.

The V gene is TRBV10-1, the J gene TRBJ1-1; D ambiguous. The CDR3 consists of 15 residues. The germline V and J ends were trimmed by 2 bases and 7 bases, with 17 bases remaining between them. The germline gives CDR1 WNHNN, CDR2 SYGVQD (reference sequence). As DNA, the CDR3 is TGCGCCAGCAGTGAGGAGGGCAGTCCTACCCTTGAAGCTTTCTTT. This translates into CASSEEGSPTLEAFF.

On this clone itself: Other DNA sequences in this sample translate to the same CDR3. The chain is built from TRBV6-2 or TRBV6-3 and TRBJ1-1; a weak D match, TRBD1 (6 bases). Germline-derived CDR1 and CDR2 are MNHEY and SVGEGT. Between the trimmed V and J ends, which lost 5 bases and 0 bases, there was a span of 13 bases. CDR3 length equals 15 residues. CDR3 nucleotide sequence: TGTGCCAGCAGTCGGACAGTTTTCTTGAACACTGAAGCTTTCTTT. This codes for CASSRTVFLNTEAFF.

This chain uses TRBV7-9 with TRBJ1-1, with 9 positions matching TRBD1. Per the germline V gene, CDR1 is SEHNR and CDR2 is FQNEAQ (reference sequence). This CDR3 has 11 residues. V trimming: 6 bases; J trimming: 11 bases; junction bases outside the gene matches: 4. CDR3 DNA: TGTGCCAGCAGTGCCGGGACAGGGGCTTTCTTT. This gives the protein CASSAGTGAFF.